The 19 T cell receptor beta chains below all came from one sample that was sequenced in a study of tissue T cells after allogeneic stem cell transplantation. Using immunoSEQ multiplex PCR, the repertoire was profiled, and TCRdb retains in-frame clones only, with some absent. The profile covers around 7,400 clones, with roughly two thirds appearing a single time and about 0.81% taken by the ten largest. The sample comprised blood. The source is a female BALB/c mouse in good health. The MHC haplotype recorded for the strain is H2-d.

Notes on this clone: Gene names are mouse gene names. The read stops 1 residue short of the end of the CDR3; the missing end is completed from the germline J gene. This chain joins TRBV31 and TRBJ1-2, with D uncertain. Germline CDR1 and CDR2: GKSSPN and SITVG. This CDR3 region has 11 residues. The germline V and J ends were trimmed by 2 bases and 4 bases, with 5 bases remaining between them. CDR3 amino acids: CAWSYTSDYTF. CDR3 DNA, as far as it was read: TGTGCCTGGAGTTACACCTCCGACTACACC.

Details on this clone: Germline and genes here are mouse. The CDR3 bases that were read are TGTGGTGCAGGGGGGGGAGACCAAGACACCCAGTAC. Its protein product is CGAGGGDQDTQY. From start to end, the CDR3 is CGAGGGDQDTQYF. This sequence joins TRBV20 and TRBJ2-5; tentatively, D is TRBD2 (7 bases). Read coverage stops 1 residue before the CDR3 terminus; the germline J gene supplies the remainder. Germline loops: CDR1 GFQATS, CDR2 STVNSAI. V was pared by 6 bases and J by 1 base, with 11 bases between. The length of the CDR3 is 13 residues.

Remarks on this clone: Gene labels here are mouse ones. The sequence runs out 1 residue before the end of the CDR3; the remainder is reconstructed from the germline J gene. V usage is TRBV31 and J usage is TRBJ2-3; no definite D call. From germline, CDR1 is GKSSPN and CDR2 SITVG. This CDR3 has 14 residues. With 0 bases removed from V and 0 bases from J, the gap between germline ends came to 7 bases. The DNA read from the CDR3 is TGTGCCTGGAGTCTGGGGAATAGTGCAGAAACGCTGTAT. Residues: CAWSLGNSAETLY. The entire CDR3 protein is CAWSLGNSAETLYF.

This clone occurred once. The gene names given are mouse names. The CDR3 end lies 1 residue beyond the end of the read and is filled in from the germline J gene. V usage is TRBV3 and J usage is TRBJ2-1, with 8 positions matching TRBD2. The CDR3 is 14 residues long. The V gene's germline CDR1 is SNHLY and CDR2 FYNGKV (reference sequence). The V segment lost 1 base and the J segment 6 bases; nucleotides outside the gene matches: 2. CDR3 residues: CASSLGGGGAEQFF. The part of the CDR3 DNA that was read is TGTGCCAGCAGCTTAGGGGGGGGCGGTGCTGAGCAGTTC.

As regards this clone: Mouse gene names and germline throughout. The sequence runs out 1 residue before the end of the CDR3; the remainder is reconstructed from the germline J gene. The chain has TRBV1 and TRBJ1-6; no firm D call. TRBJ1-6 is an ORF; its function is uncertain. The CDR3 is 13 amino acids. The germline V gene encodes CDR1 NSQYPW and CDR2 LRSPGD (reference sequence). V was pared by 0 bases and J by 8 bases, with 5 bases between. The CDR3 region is CTCSADADSPLYF. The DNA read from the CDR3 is TGCACCTGCAGTGCAGATGCAGATTCGCCCCTCTAC.

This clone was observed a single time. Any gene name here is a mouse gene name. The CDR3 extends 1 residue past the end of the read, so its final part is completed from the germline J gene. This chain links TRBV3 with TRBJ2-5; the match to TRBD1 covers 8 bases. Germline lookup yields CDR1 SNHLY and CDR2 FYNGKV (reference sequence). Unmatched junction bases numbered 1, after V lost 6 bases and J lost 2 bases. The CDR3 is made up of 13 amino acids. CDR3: CASSQGAQDTQYF. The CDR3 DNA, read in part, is TGTGCCAGCAGTCAGGGGGCCCAAGACACCCAGTAC.

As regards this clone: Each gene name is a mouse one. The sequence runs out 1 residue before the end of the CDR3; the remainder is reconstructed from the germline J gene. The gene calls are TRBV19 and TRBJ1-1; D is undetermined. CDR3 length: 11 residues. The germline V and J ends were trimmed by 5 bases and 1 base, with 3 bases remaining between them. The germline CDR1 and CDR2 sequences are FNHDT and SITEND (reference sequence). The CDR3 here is CASSQNTEVFF. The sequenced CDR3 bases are TGTGCCAGCAGCCAAAACACAGAAGTCTTC.

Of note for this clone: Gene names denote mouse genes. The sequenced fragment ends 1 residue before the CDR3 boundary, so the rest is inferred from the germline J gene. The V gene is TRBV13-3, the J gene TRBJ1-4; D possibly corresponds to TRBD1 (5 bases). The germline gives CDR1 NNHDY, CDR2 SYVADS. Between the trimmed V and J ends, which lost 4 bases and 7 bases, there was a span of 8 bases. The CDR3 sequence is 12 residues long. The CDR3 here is CASSQGGERLFF. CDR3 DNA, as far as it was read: TGTGCCAGCAGTCAGGGTGGCGAAAGATTATTT.

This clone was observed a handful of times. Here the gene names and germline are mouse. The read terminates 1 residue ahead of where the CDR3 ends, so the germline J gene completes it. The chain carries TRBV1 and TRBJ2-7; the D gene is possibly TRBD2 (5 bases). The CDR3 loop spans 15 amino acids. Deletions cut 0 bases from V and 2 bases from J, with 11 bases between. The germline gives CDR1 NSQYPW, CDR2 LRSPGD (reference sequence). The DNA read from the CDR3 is TGCACCTGCAGTGCAGATTTTGGGGAGACCTATGAACAGTAC. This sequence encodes CTCSADFGETYEQY. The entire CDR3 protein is CTCSADFGETYEQYF.

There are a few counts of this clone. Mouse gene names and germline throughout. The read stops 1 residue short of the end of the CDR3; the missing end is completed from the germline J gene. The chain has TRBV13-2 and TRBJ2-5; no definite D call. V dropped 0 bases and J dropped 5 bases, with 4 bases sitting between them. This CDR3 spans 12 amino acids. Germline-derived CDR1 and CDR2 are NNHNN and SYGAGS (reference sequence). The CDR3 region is CASGDARDTQYF. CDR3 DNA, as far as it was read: TGTGCCAGCGGTGATGCTCGAGACACCCAGTAC.

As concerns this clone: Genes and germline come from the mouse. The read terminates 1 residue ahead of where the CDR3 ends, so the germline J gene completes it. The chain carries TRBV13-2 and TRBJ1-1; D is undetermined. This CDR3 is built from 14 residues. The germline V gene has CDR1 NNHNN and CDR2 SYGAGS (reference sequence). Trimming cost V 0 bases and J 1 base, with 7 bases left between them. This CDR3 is CASGDARRNTEVFF. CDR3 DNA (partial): TGTGCCAGCGGTGATGCACGCAGGAACACAGAAGTCTTC.

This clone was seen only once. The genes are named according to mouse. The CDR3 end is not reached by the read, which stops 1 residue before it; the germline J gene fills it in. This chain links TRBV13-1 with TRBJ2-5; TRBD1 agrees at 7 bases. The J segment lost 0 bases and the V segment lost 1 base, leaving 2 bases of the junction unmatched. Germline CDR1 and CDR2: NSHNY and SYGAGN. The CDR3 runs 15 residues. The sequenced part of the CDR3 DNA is TGTGCCAGCAGTGATCACAGGGGTAACCAAGACACCCAGTAC. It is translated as CASSDHRGNQDTQY. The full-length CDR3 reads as CASSDHRGNQDTQYF.

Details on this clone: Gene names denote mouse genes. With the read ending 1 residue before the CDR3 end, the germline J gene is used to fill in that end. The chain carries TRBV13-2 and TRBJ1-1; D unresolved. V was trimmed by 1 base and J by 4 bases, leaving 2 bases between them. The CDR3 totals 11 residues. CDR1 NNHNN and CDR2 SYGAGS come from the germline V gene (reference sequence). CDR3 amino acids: CASGDTTEVFF. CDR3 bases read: TGTGCCAGCGGTGATACCACAGAAGTCTTC.

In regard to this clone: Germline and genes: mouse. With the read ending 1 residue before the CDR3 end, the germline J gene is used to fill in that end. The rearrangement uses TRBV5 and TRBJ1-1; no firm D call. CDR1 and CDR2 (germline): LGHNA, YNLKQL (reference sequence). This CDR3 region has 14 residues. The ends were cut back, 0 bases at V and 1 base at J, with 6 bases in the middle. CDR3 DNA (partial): TGTGCCAGCAGCCAAGATGGCAGGAACACAGAAGTCTTC. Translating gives CASSQDGRNTEVF. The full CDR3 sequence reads CASSQDGRNTEVFF.

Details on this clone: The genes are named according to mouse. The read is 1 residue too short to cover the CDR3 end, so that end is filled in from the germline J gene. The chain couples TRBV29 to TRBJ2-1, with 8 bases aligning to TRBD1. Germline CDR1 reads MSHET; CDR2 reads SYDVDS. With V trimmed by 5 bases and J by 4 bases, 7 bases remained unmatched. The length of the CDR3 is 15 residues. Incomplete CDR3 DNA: TGTGCTAGCAGTCCCCGACAGGGGAGGTATGCTGAGCAGTTC. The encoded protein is CASSPRQGRYAEQF. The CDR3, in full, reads CASSPRQGRYAEQFF. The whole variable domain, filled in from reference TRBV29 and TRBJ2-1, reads DMKVTQMPRYLIKRMGENVLLECGQDMSHETMYWYRQDPGLGLQLIYISYDVDSNSEGDIPKGYRVSRKKREHFSLILDSAKTNQTSVYFCASSPRQGRYAEQFFGPGTRLTVL.

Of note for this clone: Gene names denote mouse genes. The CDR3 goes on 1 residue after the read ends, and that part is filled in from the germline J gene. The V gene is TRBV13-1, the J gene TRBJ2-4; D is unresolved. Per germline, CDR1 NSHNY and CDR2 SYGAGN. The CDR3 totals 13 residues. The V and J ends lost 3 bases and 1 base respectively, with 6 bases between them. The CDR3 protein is CASSAPGQNTLYF. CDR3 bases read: TGTGCCAGCAGTGCCCCGGGTCAAAACACCTTGTAC.

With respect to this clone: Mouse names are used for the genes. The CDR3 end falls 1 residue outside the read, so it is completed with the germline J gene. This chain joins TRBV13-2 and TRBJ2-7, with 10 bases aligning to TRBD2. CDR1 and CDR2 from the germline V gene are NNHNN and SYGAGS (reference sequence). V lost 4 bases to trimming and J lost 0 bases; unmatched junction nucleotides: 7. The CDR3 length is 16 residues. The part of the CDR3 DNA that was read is TGTGCCAGCGGTCCGGACTGGGGGACCCTCTCCTATGAACAGTAC. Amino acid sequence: CASGPDWGTLSYEQY. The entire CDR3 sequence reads CASGPDWGTLSYEQYF.

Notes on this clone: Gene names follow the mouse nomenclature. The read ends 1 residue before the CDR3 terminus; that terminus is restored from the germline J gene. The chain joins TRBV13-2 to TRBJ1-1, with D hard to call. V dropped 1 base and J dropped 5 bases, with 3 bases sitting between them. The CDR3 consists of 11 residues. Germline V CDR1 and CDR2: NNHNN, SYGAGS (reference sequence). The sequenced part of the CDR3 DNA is TGTGCCAGCGGTGATTCAACAGAAGTCTTC. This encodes CASGDSTEVF. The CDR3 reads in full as CASGDSTEVFF.

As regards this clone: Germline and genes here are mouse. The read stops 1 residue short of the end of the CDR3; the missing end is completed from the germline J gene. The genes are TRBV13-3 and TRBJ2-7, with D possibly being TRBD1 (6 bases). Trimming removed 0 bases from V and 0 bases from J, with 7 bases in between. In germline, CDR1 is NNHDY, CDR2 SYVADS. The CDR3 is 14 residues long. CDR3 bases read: TGTGCCAGCAGTGATGTCAGGGGCTCCTATGAACAGTAC. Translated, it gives CASSDVRGSYEQY. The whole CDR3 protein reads CASSDVRGSYEQYF.